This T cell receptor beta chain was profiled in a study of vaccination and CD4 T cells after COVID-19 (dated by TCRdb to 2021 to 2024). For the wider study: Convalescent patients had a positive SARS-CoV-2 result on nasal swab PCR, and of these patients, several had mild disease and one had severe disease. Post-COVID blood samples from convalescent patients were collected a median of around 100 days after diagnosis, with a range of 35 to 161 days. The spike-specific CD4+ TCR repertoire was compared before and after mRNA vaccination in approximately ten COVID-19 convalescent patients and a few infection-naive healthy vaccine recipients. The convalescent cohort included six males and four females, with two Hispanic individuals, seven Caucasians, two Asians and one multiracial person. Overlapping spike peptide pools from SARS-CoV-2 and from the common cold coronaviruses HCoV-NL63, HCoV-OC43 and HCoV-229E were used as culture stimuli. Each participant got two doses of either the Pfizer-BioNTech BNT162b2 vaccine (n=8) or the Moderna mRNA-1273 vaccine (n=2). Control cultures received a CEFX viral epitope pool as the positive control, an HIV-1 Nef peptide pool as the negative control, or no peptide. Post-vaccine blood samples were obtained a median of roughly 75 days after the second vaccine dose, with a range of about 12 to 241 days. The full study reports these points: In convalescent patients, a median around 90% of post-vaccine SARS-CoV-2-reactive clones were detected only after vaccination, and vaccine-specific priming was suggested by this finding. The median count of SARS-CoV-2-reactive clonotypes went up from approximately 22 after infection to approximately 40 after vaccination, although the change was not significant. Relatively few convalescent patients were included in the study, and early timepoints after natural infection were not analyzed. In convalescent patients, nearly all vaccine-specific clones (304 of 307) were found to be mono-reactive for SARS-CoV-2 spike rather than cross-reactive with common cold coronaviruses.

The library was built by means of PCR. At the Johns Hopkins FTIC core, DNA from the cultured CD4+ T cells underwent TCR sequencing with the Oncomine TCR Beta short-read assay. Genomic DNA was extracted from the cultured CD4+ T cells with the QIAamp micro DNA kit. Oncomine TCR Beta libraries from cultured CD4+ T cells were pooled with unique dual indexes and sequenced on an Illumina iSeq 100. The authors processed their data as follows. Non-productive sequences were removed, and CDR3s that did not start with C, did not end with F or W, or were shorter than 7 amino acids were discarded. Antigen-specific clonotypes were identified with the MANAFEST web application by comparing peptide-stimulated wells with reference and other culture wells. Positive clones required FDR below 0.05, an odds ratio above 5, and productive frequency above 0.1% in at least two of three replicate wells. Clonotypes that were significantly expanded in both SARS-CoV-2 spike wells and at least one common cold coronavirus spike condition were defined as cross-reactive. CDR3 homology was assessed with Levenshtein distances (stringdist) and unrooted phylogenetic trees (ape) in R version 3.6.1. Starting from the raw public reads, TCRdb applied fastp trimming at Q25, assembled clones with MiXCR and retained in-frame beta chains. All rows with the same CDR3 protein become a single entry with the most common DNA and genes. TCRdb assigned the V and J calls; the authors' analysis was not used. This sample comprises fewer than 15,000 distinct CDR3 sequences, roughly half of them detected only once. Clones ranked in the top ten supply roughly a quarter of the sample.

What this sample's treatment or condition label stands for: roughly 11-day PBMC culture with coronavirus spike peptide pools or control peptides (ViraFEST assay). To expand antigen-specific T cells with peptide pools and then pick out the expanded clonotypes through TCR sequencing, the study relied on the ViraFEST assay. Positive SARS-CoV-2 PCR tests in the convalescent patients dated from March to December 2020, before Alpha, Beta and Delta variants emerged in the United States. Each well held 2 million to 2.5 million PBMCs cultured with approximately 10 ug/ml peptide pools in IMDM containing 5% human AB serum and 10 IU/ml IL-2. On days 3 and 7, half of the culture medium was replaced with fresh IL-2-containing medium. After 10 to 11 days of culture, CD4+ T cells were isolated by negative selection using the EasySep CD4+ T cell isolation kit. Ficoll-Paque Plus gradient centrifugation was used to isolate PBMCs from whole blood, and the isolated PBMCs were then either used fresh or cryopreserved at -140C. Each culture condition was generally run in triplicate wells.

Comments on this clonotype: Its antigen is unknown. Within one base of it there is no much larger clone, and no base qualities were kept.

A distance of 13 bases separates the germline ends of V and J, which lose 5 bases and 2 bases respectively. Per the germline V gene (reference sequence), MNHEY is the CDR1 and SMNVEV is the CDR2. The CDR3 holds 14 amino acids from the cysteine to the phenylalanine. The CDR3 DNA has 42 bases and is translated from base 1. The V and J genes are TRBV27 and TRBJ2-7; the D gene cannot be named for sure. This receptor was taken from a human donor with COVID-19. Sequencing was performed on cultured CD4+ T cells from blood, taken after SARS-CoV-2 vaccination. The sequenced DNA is TGTGCCAGCAGTGTTTCCGTGGGTACCTACGAGCAGTACTTC. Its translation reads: CASSVSVGTYEQYF.